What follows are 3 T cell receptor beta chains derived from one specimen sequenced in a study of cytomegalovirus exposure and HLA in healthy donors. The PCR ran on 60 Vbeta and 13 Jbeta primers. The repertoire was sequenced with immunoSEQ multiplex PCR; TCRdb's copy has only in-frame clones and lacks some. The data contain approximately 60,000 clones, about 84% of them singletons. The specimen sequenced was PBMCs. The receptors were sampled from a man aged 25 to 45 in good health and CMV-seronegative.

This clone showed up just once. CDR3 nucleotide sequence: TGTGCCAGCAGTTTATCAGGTGGAGGAGGCGAAAAACTGTTTTTT. It codes for CASSLSGGGGEKLFF. This rearrangement joins TRBV28 to TRBJ1-4; D call uncertain. Between the trimmed V and J ends, which lost 1 base and 8 bases, there was a span of 14 bases. Germline V gene data show CDR1 as MDHEN and CDR2 as SYDVKM. This CDR3 region has 15 residues.

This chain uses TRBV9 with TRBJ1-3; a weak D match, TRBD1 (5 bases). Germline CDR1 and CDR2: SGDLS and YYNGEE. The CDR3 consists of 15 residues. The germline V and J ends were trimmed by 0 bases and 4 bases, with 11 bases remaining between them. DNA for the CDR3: TGTGCCAGCAGCGTAGGAAGGGGCGGAGGAAACACCATATATTTT. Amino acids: CASSVGRGGGNTIYF.

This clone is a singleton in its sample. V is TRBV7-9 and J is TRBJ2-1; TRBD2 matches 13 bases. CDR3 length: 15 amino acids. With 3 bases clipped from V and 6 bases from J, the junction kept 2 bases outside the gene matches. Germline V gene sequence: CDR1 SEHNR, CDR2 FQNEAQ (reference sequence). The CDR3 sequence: CASSFGTSGTNEQFF. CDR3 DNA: TGTGCCAGCAGCTTTGGGACTAGCGGGACCAATGAGCAGTTCTTC.